The T cell receptor (beta chain) described here comes from a study of CD8+CD57+ T cells in acquired aplastic anemia. Across the whole study: Sorted CD4+ and CD8+ cells gave an average of roughly 3.2 ug of DNA.

General study points: Some 29 shared CD8+ CDR3s appeared highly expressed within patients' immunodominant clones.

This clonotype was seen more than once but under ten times. The antigen remains unidentified. The CDR3 is made up of 14 amino acids. Germline V gene lookup returns CDR1 LNHDA and CDR2 SQIVND (reference sequence). V was pared by 5 bases and J by 6 bases, with 14 bases between. Profiling of TCR beta VDJ combinations and CDR3 sequences used genomic DNA as template. TCRdb passed the reads through MiXCR, listing each CDR3 protein once. The table shows fewer than 250,000 distinct CDR3 sequences, with approximately 49% occurring only once. Source material: sorted CD4+, CD8+, or CD8+CD57+ T cells (not recorded which) from PBMCs. The clonotype comes from a human donor in good health, serving as a control. This sequence joins TRBV19 and TRBJ1-5; no clear D. CDR3 protein: CASSSRSEGQPQHF. The CDR3 DNA reads as TGTGCCAGTAGTTCCAGGTCAGAAGGTCAGCCCCAGCATTTT.